The 18 T cell receptor beta chains below all came from one sample that was sequenced in a study of cytomegalovirus exposure and HLA in healthy donors. Profiled with immunoSEQ multiplex PCR; TCRdb holds only in-frame clones, not every one. This sample has around 250,000 clones, with around 89% found just once. The sample comprised PBMCs. The receptors were gathered from a woman between 18 and 29 years old in good health and CMV-seronegative.

V and J are TRBV28 and TRBJ1-6; D uncertain. V lost 8 bases, J lost 6 bases, and 17 bases lay in between. Germline V lookup: CDR1 MDHEN, CDR2 SYDVKM. CDR3 length equals 15 residues. The CDR3 is CASWAGVSVNSPLHF. In nucleotides, the CDR3 is TGTGCCAGCTGGGCCGGGGTTTCGGTTAATTCACCCCTCCACTTT.

This rearrangement joins TRBV7-9 to TRBJ2-3; D gene uncertain. V was trimmed by 4 bases and J by 2 bases, leaving 13 bases between them. This CDR3 has 15 residues. Per the germline V gene, CDR1 is SEHNR and CDR2 is FQNEAQ (reference sequence). CDR3 coding DNA: TGTGCCAGCAGCTCCCCAAAAACTAACACAGATACGCAGTATTTT. It is translated as CASSSPKTNTDTQYF.

This sequence joins TRBV28 and TRBJ1-4; 9 positions agree with TRBD1. Germline CDR1 MDHEN, CDR2 SYDVKM. The V gene end was trimmed by 2 bases and the J gene end by 0 bases; junction bases not matched to a gene: 10. CDR3 length: 19 amino acids. The CDR3 loop is CASSLGRTGEISTNEKLFF. The DNA for the CDR3 is TGTGCCAGCAGTTTAGGCCGGACAGGGGAGATTTCAACTAATGAAAAACTGTTTTTT.

The chain links TRBV28 to TRBJ2-3, with 7 bases fitting TRBD1. The CDR3 consists of 14 residues. Germline values: CDR1 MDHEN, CDR2 SYDVKM. V was clipped by 5 bases and J by 4 bases; unmatched bases: 6. For the CDR3, the DNA is TGTGCCAGCAGTCTCCGGACAGGACCAGATACGCAGTATTTT. Translated: CASSLRTGPDTQYF.

CDR3 residues: CATSRKAAGTGLWGTDTQYF. The CDR3 DNA follows: TGTGCCACCAGCAGAAAGGCAGCCGGGACAGGGTTATGGGGCACAGATACGCAGTATTTT. J is TRBJ2-3 and V is TRBV15; 9 bases fit TRBD1. The CDR3 sequence is 20 residues long. The ends lost 2 bases at V and 1 base at J; junction bases unmatched: 16. Germline V lookup: CDR1 LNHNV, CDR2 YYDKDF (reference sequence).

V and J are TRBV4-3 and TRBJ2-3; 8 positions match TRBD2. V lost 4 bases and J lost 5; bases outside the gene matches: 2. Germline values: CDR1 LGHNA, CDR2 YSLEER. The CDR3 has 13 residues. CDR3 in DNA: TGCGCCAGCAGCCCGGGGGGGGAAGATACGCAGTATTTT. It is translated as CASSPGGEDTQYF.

The gene calls are TRBV18 and TRBJ2-3; TRBD2 might be the D (6 bases). The ends were cut back, 5 bases at V and 2 bases at J, with 14 bases in the middle. Germline V gene data show CDR1 as KGHSH and CDR2 as LQKENI. The CDR3 length is 15 residues. For the CDR3, the DNA is TGTGCCAGCTCAACGACTAGGTTTTCCACAGATACGCAGTATTTT. This translates into CASSTTRFSTDTQYF.

V and J are TRBV11-3 and TRBJ1-2, with TRBD1 matching over 9 bases. Germline V gives CDR1 SGHNT, CDR2 YENEEA. The CDR3 is 15 amino acids. V lost 7 bases to trimming and J lost 7 bases; unmatched junction nucleotides: 13. CDR3 nucleotides: TGTGCCAGCAAGACCCCCGGGACAGGGTTGATTGGCTACACCTTC. Its protein is CASKTPGTGLIGYTF. Drawing the rest from reference TRBV11-3 and TRBJ1-2, the complete variable domain is EAGVVQSPRYKIIEKKQPVAFWCNPISGHNTLYWYLQNLGQGPELLIRYENEEAVDDSQLPKDRFSAERLKGVDSTLKIQPAELGDSAVYLCASKTPGTGLIGYTFGSGTRLTVV.

The chain links TRBV14 to TRBJ1-2, with TRBD1 identical over 11 bases. Trimming removed 5 bases from V and 4 bases from J; junction bases left unmatched: 9. In germline, CDR1 is SGHDN, CDR2 FVKESK. The CDR3 has 16 residues. As DNA, the CDR3 is TGTGCCAGCAGCGCCCGGACAGGGGGCGATAGCTATGGCTACACCTTC. This encodes CASSARTGGDSYGYTF. The variable domain in full, completed from reference TRBV14 and TRBJ1-2, reads EAGVTQFPSHSVIEKGQTVTLRCDPISGHDNLYWYRRVMGKEIKFLLHFVKESKQDESGMPNNRFLAERTGGTYSTLKVQPAELEDSGVYFCASSARTGGDSYGYTFGSGTRLTVV.

The genes are TRBV27 and TRBJ1-5; no clear D. The CDR3 loop spans 19 amino acids. Germline assignment: CDR1 MNHEY and CDR2 SMNVEV (reference sequence). The ends were cut back, 5 bases at V and 0 bases at J, with 23 bases in the middle. The CDR3 loop is CASSTGFRSSQYSNQPQHF. In nucleotides, the CDR3 is TGTGCCAGCAGTACCGGGTTTCGATCGAGCCAATATAGCAATCAGCCCCAGCATTTT.

The rearrangement links TRBV5-5 to TRBJ2-1, with D maybe TRBD1 (5 bases). Trimming took 0 bases from V and 7 from J, leaving 8 bases between them. This CDR3 region has 13 residues. CDR1 is SGHKS, CDR2 YYEKEE, per germline (reference sequence). The CDR3 loop is CASSLAGWNEQFF. The CDR3 nucleotides read TGTGCCAGCAGCTTGGCAGGGTGGAATGAGCAGTTCTTC.

V gene TRBV12-1 combines with J gene TRBJ1-6. TRBV12-1 is marked as a pseudogene. The CDR3 runs to 17 residues. CDR3: CASSRLRRNSYNSPLHF. The CDR3 coding sequence is TGTGCCAGCAGCAGACTACGAAGGAACTCCTATAATTCACCCCTCCACTTT.

J is TRBJ1-5 and V is TRBV7-2, with D possibly being TRBD1 (5 bases). The CDR3 runs 13 residues. CDR1 and CDR2 from the germline V gene are SGHTA and FQGNSA. V lost 5 bases and J lost 6, with 11 bases in between. CDR3 protein: CASSQGRGQPQHF. The CDR3 region has the DNA TGTGCCAGCAGCCAGGGTAGGGGTCAGCCCCAGCATTTT. Filled out from reference TRBV7-2 and TRBJ1-5, the complete variable domain reads GAGVSQSPSNKVTEKGKDVELRCDPISGHTALYWYRQSLGQGLEFLIYFQGNSAPDKSGLPSDRFSAERTGGSVSTLTIQRTQQEDSAVYLCASSQGRGQPQHFGDGTRLSIL.

The chain links TRBV19 to TRBJ1-1, with D perhaps TRBD1 (6 bases). Germline loops: CDR1 LNHDA, CDR2 SQIVND (reference sequence). Trimming took 9 bases from V and 2 from J, leaving 16 bases between them. This CDR3 spans 14 amino acids. CDR3: CASLGANPNTEAFF. DNA for the CDR3: TGTGCCAGCCTGGGGGCAAACCCTAACACTGAAGCTTTCTTT.

The chain has TRBV27 and TRBJ2-2; TRBD1 matches at 9 bases. The CDR3 covers 15 residues. Trimming took 4 bases from V and 7 from J; bases not matched to a gene: 7. CDR1 and CDR2 (germline): MNHEY, SMNVEV (reference sequence). Here the CDR3 reads CASSWGTGTFGELFF. Here the CDR3 DNA reads TGTGCCAGCAGTTGGGGGACAGGGACCTTCGGGGAGCTGTTTTTT.

The rearrangement links TRBV4-1 to TRBJ2-1, with a tentative D call TRBD1 (6 bases). The CDR3 spans 15 residues. V lost 2 bases and J 8 bases, leaving 16 bases between the germline ends. The germline CDR1 and CDR2 sequences are MGHRA and YSYEKL. For the CDR3, the DNA is TGCGCCAGCAGCCAAAGCACGGTAGGGGGTGATGAGCAGTTCTTC. Translating gives CASSQSTVGGDEQFF.

In this sample, this clone turned up once. The rearrangement joins TRBV7-6 to TRBJ2-1, with 7 bases identical to TRBD1. Germline assignment: CDR1 SGHVS and CDR2 FNYEAQ. The CDR3 extends over 13 amino acids. The V gene end was trimmed by 5 bases and the J gene end by 8 bases; junction bases not matched to a gene: 6. CDR3 loop: CASSEQGLDEQFF. CDR3 in DNA: TGTGCCAGCAGCGAACAGGGGCTCGATGAGCAGTTCTTC.

V gene TRBV5-1 combines with J gene TRBJ1-1; D might be TRBD1 (6 bases). This CDR3 contains 17 residues. The germline V and J ends were trimmed by 4 bases and 2 bases, with 21 bases remaining between them. Germline values: CDR1 SGHRS, CDR2 YFSETQ. The CDR3 DNA reads as TGCGCCAGCAGCATACAACAGGGACCACCACTTAACACTGAAGCTTTCTTT. Encoded protein: CASSIQQGPPLNTEAFF.